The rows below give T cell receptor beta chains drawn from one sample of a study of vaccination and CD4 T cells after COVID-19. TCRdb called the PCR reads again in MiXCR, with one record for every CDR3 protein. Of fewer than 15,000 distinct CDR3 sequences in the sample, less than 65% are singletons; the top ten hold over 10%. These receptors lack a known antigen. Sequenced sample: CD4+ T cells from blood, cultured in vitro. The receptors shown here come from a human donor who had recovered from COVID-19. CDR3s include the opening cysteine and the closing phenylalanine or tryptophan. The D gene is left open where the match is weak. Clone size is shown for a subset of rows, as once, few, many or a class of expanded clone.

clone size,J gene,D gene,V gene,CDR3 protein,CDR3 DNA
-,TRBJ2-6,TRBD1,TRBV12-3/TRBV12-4,CASSWDRGFAGANVLTF,TGTGCCAGCAGTTGGGACAGGGGCTTCGCTGGGGCCAACGTCCTGACTTTC
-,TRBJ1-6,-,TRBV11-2,CASSFLRGPINSPLHF,TGTGCCAGCAGCTTCCTCCGGGGTCCCATTAATTCACCCCTCCACTTT
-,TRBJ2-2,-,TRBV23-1,CASSQSGHRALNTGELFF,TGCGCCAGCAGTCAATCGGGACACCGGGCATTGAACACCGGGGAGCTGTTTTTT
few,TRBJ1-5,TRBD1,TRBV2,CASSGTGHSNQPQHF,TGTGCCAGCAGCGGGACAGGGCATAGCAATCAGCCCCAGCATTTT
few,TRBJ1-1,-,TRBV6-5,CASSYSGYSGSAFF,TGTGCCAGCAGTTACTCGGGATATTCCGGGAGCGCTTTCTTT
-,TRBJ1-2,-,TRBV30,CAWSSRLGRRGYTF,TGTGCCTGGAGTTCCCGGCTAGGACGTCGGGGCTACACCTTC
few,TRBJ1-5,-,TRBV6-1,CASRTPGGEPQHF,TGTGCCAGCAGGACCCCCGGGGGGGAGCCCCAGCATTTT
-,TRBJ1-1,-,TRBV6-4,CASSEGQWGTEAFF,TGTGCCAGCAGTGAAGGGCAGTGGGGCACTGAAGCTTTCTTT
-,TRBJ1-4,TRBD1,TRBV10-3,CAINRDRNEKLFF,TGTGCCATCAACAGGGACAGGAATGAAAAACTGTTTTTT
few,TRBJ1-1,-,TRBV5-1,CASSPLTGTTSRAEAFF,TGCGCCAGCAGCCCGCTTACCGGGACAACGAGTAGAGCTGAAGCTTTCTTT
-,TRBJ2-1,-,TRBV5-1,CASSPQGTTEVEQFF,TGCGCCAGCAGCCCACAGGGAACCACAGAAGTCGAGCAGTTCTTC
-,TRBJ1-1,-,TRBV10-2,CASRKGDTEAFF,TGCGCCAGCAGGAAGGGGGACACTGAAGCTTTCTTT
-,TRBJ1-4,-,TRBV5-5,CASSFTGGNEKLFF,TGTGCCAGCAGCTTTACGGGCGGTAATGAAAAACTGTTTTTT
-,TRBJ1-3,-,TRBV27,CASSCRQTVSGNTIYF,TGTGCCAGCAGTTGCAGACAGACAGTCTCTGGAAACACCATATATTTT
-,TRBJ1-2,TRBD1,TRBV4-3,CASSHLTGNYGYTF,TGCGCCAGCAGCCATCTGACAGGGAACTATGGCTACACCTTC
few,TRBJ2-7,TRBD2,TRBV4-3,CASSQGAGGSYEQYF,TGCGCCAGCAGCCAAGGGGCGGGGGGTTCCTACGAGCAGTACTTC
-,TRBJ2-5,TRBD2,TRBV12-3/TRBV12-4,CASSLSGGETQYF,TGTGCCAGCAGTTTATCGGGAGGGGAGACCCAGTACTTC
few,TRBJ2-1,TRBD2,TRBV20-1,CSARGVPGRMAGEGYNEQFF,TGCAGTGCTAGAGGGGTCCCGGGACGGATGGCGGGGGAGGGCTACAATGAGCAGTTCTTC
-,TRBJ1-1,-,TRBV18,CASSPEQGRNTEAFF,TGTGCCAGCTCACCAGAGCAGGGGCGGAACACTGAAGCTTTCTTT
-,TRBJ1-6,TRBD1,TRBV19,CASSNGQGGSPLHF,TGTGCCAGTAGTAACGGACAGGGTGGTTCACCCCTCCACTTT
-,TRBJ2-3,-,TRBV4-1,CASSPPSTDTQYF,TGCGCCAGCAGCCCTCCTAGCACAGATACGCAGTATTTT
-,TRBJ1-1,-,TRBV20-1,CSARGGWDTEAFF,TGCAGTGCTAGAGGGGGGTGGGACACTGAAGCTTTCTTT
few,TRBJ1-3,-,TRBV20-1,CSASPRSGNTIYF,TGCAGTGCTAGCCCTAGGAGCGGAAACACCATATATTTT
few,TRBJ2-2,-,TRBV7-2,CASSLAENTGELFF,TGTGCCAGCAGCTTAGCGGAGAACACCGGGGAGCTGTTTTTT
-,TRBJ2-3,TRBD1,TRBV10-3,CATTGAQLYTDTQYF,TGTGCCACAACAGGGGCCCAACTTTACACAGATACGCAGTATTTT
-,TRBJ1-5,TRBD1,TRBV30,CACSQGVEPQHF,TGTGCCTGTTCTCAGGGGGTTGAGCCCCAGCATTTT
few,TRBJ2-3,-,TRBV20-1,CSAPYRGVTDTQYF,TGCAGTGCTCCCTACCGAGGGGTCACAGATACGCAGTATTTT
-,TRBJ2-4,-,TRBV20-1,CSARDRSKNIQYF,TGCAGTGCTAGAGATCGTTCCAAAAACATTCAGTACTTC
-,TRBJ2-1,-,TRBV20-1,CSAGRGPSYNEQFF,TGCAGTGCGGGGCGGGGGCCCTCCTACAATGAGCAGTTCTTC
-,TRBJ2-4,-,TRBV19,CASSMRPRGAGENIQYF,TGTGCCAGTAGTATGAGGCCCCGGGGAGCAGGGGAAAACATTCAGTACTTC
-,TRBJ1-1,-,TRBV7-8,CASSLTGTGMNTEAFF,TGTGCCAGCAGCTTGACCGGGACGGGGATGAACACTGAAGCTTTCTTT
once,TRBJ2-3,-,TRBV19,CASSILDFSPSTDTQYF,TGTGCCAGTAGTATACTGGACTTCAGTCCTAGCACAGATACGCAGTATTTT
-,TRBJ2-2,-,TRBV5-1,CASSLRAGYTGELFF,TGCGCCAGCAGCTTGAGGGCAGGGTACACCGGGGAGCTGTTTTTT
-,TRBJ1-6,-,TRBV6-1,CASSPGGGHNSPLHF,TGTGCCAGCAGCCCCGGGGGGGGGCATAATTCACCCCTCCACTTT
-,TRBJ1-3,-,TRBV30,CAWSVYGRGTHTIYF,TGTGCCTGGAGTGTATATGGTCGTGGTACCCACACCATATATTTT
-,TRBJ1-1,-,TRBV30,CAWRGLIRRGAHTTEAFF,TGTGCCTGGAGGGGTTTAATTCGGCGGGGGGCGCATACAACTGAAGCTTTCTTT
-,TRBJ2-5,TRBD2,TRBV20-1,CSASLIAGADQETQYF,TGCAGTGCTAGCCTAATAGCGGGGGCCGACCAAGAGACCCAGTACTTC
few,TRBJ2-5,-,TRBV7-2,CASSDTRGGSQYF,TGTGCCAGCAGCGATACCAGGGGGGGGTCCCAGTACTTC
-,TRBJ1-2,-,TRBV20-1,CSARARSGFNYGYTF,TGCAGTGCTAGAGCCCGGTCGGGGTTTAACTATGGCTACACCTTC
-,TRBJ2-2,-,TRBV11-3,CASNYFTGTNTGELFF,TGTGCCAGCAACTACTTCACAGGGACGAACACCGGGGAGCTGTTTTTT
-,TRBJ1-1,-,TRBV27,CASSTMEGFSTEAFF,TGTGCCAGCAGTACCATGGAGGGCTTCAGCACTGAAGCTTTCTTT
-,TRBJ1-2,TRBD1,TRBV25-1,CASSESYFSGGASYGYTF,TGTGCCAGCAGTGAATCATACTTCTCAGGGGGCGCATCATATGGCTACACCTTC
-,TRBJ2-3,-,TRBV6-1,CASRAGFTQYF,TGTGCCAGCAGAGCAGGGTTTACGCAGTATTTT
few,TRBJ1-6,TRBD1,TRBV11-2,CASRGLNRGIFDSPLHF,TGTGCCAGCAGGGGATTAAACAGGGGGATTTTCGATTCACCCCTCCACTTT